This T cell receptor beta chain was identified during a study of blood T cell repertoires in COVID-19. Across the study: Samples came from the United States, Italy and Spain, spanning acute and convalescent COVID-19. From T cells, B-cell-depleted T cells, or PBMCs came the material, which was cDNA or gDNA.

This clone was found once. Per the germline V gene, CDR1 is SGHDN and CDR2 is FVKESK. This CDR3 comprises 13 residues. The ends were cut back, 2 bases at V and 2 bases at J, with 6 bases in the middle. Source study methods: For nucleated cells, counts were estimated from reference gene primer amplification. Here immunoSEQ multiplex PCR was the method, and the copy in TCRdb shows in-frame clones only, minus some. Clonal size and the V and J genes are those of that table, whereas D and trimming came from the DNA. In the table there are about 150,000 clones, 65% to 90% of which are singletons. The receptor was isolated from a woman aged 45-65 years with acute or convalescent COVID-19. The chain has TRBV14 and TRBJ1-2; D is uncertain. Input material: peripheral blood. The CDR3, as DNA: TGTGCCAGCAGCCAAAGTACAAACTATGGCTACACCTTC. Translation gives CASSQSTNYGYTF.